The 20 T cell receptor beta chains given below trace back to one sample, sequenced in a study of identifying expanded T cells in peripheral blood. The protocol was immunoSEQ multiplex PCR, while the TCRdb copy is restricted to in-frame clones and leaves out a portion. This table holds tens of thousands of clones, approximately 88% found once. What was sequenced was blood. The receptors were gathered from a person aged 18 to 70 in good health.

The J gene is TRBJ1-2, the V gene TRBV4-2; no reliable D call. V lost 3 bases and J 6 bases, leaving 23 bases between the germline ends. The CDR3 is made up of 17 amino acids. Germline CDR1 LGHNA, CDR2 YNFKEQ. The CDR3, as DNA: TGTGCCAGCAGCCACCTAAATTCCGGGCCCCAGAGGAATGGCTACACCTTC. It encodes CASSHLNSGPQRNGYTF.

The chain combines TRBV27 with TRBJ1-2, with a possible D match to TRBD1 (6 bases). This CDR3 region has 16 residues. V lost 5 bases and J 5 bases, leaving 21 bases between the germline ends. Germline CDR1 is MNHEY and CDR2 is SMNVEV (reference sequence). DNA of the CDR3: TGTGCCAGCAGTCCCTCCCTCTGGGGGGCAGAATATGGCTACACCTTC. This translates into CASSPSLWGAEYGYTF.

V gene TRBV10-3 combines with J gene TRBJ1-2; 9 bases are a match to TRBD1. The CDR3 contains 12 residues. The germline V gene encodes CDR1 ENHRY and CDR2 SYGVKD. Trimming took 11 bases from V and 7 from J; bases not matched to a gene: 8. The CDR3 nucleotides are TGTGCCGGGGGGACAGGGCAATCTGGCTACACCTTC. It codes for CAGGTGQSGYTF.

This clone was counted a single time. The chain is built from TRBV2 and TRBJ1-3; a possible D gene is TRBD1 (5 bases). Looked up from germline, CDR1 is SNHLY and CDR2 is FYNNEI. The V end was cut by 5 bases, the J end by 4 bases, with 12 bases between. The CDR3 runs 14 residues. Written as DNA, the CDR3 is TGTGCCAGCAGTCCCGGGACCGTAGGAAACACCATATATTTT. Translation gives CASSPGTVGNTIYF.

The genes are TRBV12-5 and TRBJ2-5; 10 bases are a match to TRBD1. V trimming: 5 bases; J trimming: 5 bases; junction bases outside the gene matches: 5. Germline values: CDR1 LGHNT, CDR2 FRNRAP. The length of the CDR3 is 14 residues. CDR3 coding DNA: TGTGCTAGTGGTCAGACAGGGGGCCGGGAGACCCAGTACTTC. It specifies CASGQTGGRETQYF.

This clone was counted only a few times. The CDR3 region has the DNA TGCGCCAGCAGCCAAGGGAATGAGTACACCTTC. Its protein is CASSQGNEYTF. The chain is built from TRBV4-1 and TRBJ1-2; D not certain. With 1 base removed from V and 11 bases from J, the gap between germline ends came to 8 bases. This CDR3 contains 11 residues. Germline CDR1 is MGHRA and CDR2 is YSYEKL.

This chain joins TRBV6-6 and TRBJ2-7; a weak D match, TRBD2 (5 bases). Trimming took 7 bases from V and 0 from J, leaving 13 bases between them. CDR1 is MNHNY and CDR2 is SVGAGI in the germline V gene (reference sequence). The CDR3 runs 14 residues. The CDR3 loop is CASTSTGSSYEQYF. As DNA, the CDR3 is TGTGCCAGCACTTCGACTGGGAGCTCCTACGAGCAGTACTTC.

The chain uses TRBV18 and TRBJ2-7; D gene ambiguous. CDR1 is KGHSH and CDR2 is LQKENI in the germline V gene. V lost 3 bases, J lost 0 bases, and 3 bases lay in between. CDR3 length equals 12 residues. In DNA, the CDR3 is TGTGCCAGCTCACCGAACTCCTACGAGCAGTACTTC. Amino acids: CASSPNSYEQYF.

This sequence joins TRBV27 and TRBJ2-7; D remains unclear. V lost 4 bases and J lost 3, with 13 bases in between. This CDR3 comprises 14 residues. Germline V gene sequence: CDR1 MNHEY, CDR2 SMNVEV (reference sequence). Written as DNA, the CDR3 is TGTGCCAGCAGTTGGAAGCTCCAAAACTACGAGCAGTACTTC. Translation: CASSWKLQNYEQYF.

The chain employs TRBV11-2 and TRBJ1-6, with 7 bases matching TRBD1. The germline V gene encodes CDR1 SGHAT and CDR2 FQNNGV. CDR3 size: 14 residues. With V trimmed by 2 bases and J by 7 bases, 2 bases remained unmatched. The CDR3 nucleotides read TGTGCCAGCAGCTTACAGACAGGGAATTCACCCCTCCACTTT. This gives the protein CASSLQTGNSPLHF.

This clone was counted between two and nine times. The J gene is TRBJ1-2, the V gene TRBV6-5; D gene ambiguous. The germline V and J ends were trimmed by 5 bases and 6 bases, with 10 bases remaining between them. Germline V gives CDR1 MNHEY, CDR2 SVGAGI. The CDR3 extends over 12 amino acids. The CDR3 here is CASSGNTDGYTF. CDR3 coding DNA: TGTGCCAGCAGTGGAAACACAGATGGCTACACCTTC.

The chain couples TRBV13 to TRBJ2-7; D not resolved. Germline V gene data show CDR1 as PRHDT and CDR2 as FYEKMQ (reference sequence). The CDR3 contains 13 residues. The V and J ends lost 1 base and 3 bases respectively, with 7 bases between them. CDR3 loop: CASSLEVGYEQYF. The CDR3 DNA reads TGTGCCAGCAGCTTAGAAGTTGGCTACGAGCAGTACTTC.

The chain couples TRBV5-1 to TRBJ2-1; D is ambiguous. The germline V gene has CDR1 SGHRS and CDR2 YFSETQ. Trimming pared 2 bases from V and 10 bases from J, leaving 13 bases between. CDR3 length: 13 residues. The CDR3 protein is CASSLGPHGEQFF. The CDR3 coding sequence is TGCGCCAGCAGCTTAGGACCTCACGGGGAGCAGTTCTTC.

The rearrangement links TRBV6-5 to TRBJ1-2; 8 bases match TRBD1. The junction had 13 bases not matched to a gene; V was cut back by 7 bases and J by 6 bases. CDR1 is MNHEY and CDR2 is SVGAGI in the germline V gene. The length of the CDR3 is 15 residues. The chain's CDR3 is CASNALWTGSNGYTF. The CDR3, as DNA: TGTGCCAGCAACGCCCTATGGACAGGGTCTAATGGCTACACCTTC.

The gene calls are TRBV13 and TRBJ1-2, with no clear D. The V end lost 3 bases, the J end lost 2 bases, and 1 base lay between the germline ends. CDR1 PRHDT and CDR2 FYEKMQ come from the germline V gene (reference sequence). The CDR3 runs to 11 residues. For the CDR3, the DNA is TGTGCCAGCAGCTTGAACTATGGCTACACCTTC. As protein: CASSLNYGYTF.

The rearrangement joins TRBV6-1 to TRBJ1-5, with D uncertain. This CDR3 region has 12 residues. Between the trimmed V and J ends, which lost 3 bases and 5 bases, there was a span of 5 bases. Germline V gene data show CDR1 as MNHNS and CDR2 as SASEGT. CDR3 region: CASSDGDQPQHF. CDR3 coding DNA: TGTGCCAGCAGTGACGGGGATCAGCCCCAGCATTTT.

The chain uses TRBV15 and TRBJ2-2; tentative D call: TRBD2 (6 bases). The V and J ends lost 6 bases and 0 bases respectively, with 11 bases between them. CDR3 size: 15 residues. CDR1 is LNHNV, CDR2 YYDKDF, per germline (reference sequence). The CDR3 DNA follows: TGTGCCACCAGGGTCGGCGGGGCGAACACCGGGGAGCTGTTTTTT. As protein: CATRVGGANTGELFF.

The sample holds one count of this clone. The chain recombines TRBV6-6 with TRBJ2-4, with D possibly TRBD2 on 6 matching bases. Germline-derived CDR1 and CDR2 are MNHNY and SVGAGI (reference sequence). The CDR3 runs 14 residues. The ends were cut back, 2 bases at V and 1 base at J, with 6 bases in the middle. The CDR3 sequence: CASSYGGAKNIQYF. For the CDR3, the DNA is TGTGCCAGCAGTTACGGGGGGGCCAAAAACATTCAGTACTTC.

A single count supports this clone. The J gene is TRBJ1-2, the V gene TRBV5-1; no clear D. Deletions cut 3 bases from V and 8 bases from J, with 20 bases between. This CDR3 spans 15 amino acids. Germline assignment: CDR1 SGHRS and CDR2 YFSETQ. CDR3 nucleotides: TGCGCCAGCAGCTCGGTGGACGCCCGGTGGTGGGGCTACACCTTC. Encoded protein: CASSSVDARWWGYTF.

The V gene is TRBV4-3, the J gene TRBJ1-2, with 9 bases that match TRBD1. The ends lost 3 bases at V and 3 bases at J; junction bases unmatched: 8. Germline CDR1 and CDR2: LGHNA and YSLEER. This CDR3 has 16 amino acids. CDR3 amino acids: CASSQGSTGGDYGYTF. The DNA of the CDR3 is TGCGCCAGCAGCCAGGGTTCGACAGGGGGAGACTATGGCTACACCTTC.